This T cell receptor beta chain was sequenced in a study of cytomegalovirus exposure and HLA in healthy donors. The PCR used 60 Vbeta and 13 Jbeta primers. Clones were sequenced by immunoSEQ multiplex PCR, and TCRdb holds only the in-frame ones, with some missing. The sample includes about 160,000 clones, around 84% of them seen just once. The sequence derives from a man aged 45-60 years in good health and CMV-seropositive. Sample: PBMCs.

CDR3 nucleotide sequence: TGCGCCAGCAGCCAAGTGGGATTGGGGCTCACAGATACGCAGTATTTT. As protein: CASSQVGLGLTDTQYF. The chain uses TRBV4-1 and TRBJ2-3; D possibly corresponds to TRBD1 (5 bases). Germline V gene lookup returns CDR1 MGHRA and CDR2 YSYEKL. The CDR3 loop spans 16 amino acids. Between the trimmed V and J ends, which lost 1 base and 2 bases, there was a span of 13 bases.